This record covers a single T cell receptor (beta chain). The data are from a study of blood T cell repertoires in COVID-19. In the study overall: Material from acute and convalescent COVID-19 was sourced from the United States, Italy and Spain. T cells, B-cell-depleted T cells, or PBMCs supplied cDNA or gDNA.

The authors' processing: Estimates of nucleated cell counts were drawn from the amplification of reference gene primers. Sequenced by immunoSEQ multiplex PCR; TCRdb stores in-frame clones only, minus some. Clonal size and the V and J genes are those of that table, whereas D and trimming came from the DNA. The sample lists around 280,000 clones; around four fifths were seen once. The CDR3 contains 16 residues. Per germline, CDR1 LNHDA and CDR2 SQIVND (reference sequence). V lost 3 bases and J 10 bases, leaving 22 bases between the germline ends. Sequencing used peripheral blood. The source of this sequence is a woman aged 50 to 60 with active or convalescent COVID-19. The chain is built from TRBV19 and TRBJ2-1, with a weak D call TRBD2 (5 bases). The CDR3 DNA follows: TGTGCCAGTAGTATGAATCAAGGACTGCTGGTTAGGGAGCAGTTCTTC. Protein product: CASSMNQGLLVREQFF.